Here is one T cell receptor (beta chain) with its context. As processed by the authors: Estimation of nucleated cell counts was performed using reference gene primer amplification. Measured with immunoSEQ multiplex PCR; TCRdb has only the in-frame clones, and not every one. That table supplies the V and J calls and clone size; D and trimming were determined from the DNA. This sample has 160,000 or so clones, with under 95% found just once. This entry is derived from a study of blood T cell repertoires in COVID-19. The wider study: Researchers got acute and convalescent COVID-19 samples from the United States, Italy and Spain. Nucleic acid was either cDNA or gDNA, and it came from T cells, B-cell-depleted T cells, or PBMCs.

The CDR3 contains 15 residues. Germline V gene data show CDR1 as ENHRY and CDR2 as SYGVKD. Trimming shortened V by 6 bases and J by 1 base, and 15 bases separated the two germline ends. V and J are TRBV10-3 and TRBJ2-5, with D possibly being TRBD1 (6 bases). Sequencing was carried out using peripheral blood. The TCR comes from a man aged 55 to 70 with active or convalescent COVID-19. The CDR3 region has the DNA TGTGCCATCAGGAGAGATCAGGGGAGCCAAGAGACCCAGTACTTC. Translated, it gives CAIRRDQGSQETQYF.